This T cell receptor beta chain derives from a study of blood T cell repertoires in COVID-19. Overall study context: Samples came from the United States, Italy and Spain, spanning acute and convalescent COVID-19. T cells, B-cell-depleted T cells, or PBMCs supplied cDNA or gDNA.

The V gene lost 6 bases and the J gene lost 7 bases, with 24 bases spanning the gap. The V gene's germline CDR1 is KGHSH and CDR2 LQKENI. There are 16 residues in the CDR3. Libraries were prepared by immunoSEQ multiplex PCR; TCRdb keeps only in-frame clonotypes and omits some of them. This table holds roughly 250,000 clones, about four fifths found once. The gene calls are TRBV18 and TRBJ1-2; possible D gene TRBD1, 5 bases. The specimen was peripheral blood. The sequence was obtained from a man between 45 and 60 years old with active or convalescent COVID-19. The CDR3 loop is CASSPSGGQGGSGYTF. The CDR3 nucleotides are TGTGCCAGCTCGCCCTCAGGAGGGCAGGGAGGATCTGGCTACACCTTC.